Included here is one T cell receptor (beta chain) sequence, with context. Trimming left V 4 bases short and J 6 bases short, with 11 bases between. The CDR3 consists of 12 residues. The germline CDR1 and CDR2 sequences are SGHDT and YYEEEE. The data belong to a study of blood T cell repertoires in COVID-19. The method was immunoSEQ multiplex PCR; TCRdb's version includes in-frame clones alone and lacks a portion of them. The sample lists roughly 280,000 clones; less than 95% were seen once. Input material: PBMCs or T cells enriched from blood (not recorded which). The rearrangement joins TRBV5-6 to TRBJ2-7, with D possibly TRBD2 on 5 matching bases. The sequence was obtained from a man aged 35-49 years who had been exposed to COVID-19. CDR3 amino acids: CASSRSGIEQYF. CDR3 bases: TGTGCCAGCAGCCGGAGCGGTATCGAGCAGTACTTC.